These T cell receptor beta chains were read from a single sample in a study of CD8+CD57+ T cells in acquired aplastic anemia. TCRdb itself ran the reads through MiXCR, one entry per CDR3 protein. The sample has 75,000 to 80,000 distinct CDR3 sequences, roughly three quarters seen once. Sequencing used sorted CD4+, CD8+, or CD8+CD57+ T cells (not recorded which) from PBMCs. Every receptor here comes from a human donor with aplastic anemia. CDR3s include the opening cysteine and the closing phenylalanine or tryptophan. A D gene is named only where the DNA matches it firmly. Clone size is stated in some rows and not others, as once, few, many or a class when expanded.

D gene | J gene | clone size | V gene | CDR3 DNA | CDR3 protein
TRBD1 | TRBJ2-7 | - | TRBV20-1 | TGCAGTGCAAGACACACAGGGGGCTACGAGCAGTACTTC | CSARHTGGYEQYF
- | TRBJ2-2 | - | TRBV10-3 | TGTGCCATCAGTACGGCAGGACCGAACACCGGGGAGCTGTTTTTT | CAISTAGPNTGELFF
- | TRBJ2-2 | many | TRBV25-1 | TGTGCCAGCAGTGAATCTAAAACGTTAGAGAACACCGGGGAGCTGTTTTTT | CASSESKTLENTGELFF
- | TRBJ2-5 | - | TRBV20-1 | TGCAGTGCCTCACTAGGGGAGACCCAGTACTTC | CSASLGETQYF
- | TRBJ2-5 | - | TRBV7-8 | TGTGCCAGCAGCCATAAGAAAGAGACCCAGTACTTC | CASSHKKETQYF
- | TRBJ1-5 | - | TRBV9 | TGTGCCAGCAGCTTCGGACGGGGCCAGCCCCAGCATTTT | CASSFGRGQPQHF
- | TRBJ1-1 | - | TRBV7-9 | TGTGCCAGCAGCTTAGGGACAGACAGGTACACTGAAGCTTTCTTT | CASSLGTDRYTEAFF
- | TRBJ2-7 | - | TRBV11-3 | TGTGCCAGCAGCTCGGAGGAGGCATGGCAGTACTTC | CASSSEEAWQYF
TRBD1 | TRBJ2-7 | few | TRBV24-1 | TGTGCCACCCAGGGGGACTCCTACGAGCAGTACTTC | CATQGDSYEQYF
TRBD1 | TRBJ2-7 | few | TRBV5-1 | TGCGCCAGCAGCTTGGGCGGGACAGGGTCACCTGAGCAGTACTTC | CASSLGGTGSPEQYF
- | TRBJ1-1 | - | TRBV20-1 | TGCAGTGCCAAAGCCATGGACAGAACCAACACTGAAGCTTTCTTT | CSAKAMDRTNTEAFF
- | TRBJ2-5 | few | TRBV5-4 | TGTGCCAGCAGCTTACCCCAAGAGACCCAGTACTTC | CASSLPQETQYF
- | TRBJ1-2 | - | TRBV12-3/TRBV12-4 | TGTGCCAGCACCCATCATGTGGCAGGGGACTATGGCTACACCTTC | CASTHHVAGDYGYTF
- | TRBJ1-1 | - | TRBV25-1 | TGTGCCAGCATCGGTGTCCGCACTGAAGCTTTCTTT | CASIGVRTEAFF
- | TRBJ1-2 | - | TRBV10-3 | TGTGCCATCAGTGAGGGGGGAGTTACTAACTATGGCTACACCTTC | CAISEGGVTNYGYTF
- | TRBJ2-3 | - | TRBV10-3 | TGTGCCATCCGGAGCACAGATACGCAGTATTTT | CAIRSTDTQYF
- | TRBJ2-2 | - | TRBV12-3/TRBV12-4 | TGTGCCAGCACCACGGGAAGCCGATGGGACACCGGGGAGCTGTTTTTT | CASTTGSRWDTGELFF